The entry below gives a single T cell receptor beta chain sequence along with its context. V was clipped by 6 bases and J by 4 bases; unmatched bases: 9. The CDR3 runs 15 residues. Germline V gene data show CDR1 as MNHEY and CDR2 as SVGAGI. This entry is derived from a study of blood T cell repertoires in COVID-19. At the level of the study: T cells, B-cell-depleted T cells, or PBMCs provided the cDNA or gDNA that served as material.

In the original processing: Estimated nucleated cell counts came from reference gene primer amplification. Generated by immunoSEQ multiplex PCR, the TCRdb table keeps only in-frame clones and is missing some. V and J calls and clone size are those listed in that table; D and trimming were worked out from the DNA. Found here are hundreds of thousands of clones, approximately 80% of them singletons; the top ten hold under 2%. The sequenced material came from peripheral blood. The chain carries TRBV6-5 and TRBJ1-3; TRBD1 agrees at 7 bases. The sequence derives from a woman older than 75 with acute or convalescent COVID-19. This chain's CDR3 is CASSRQGYGGNTIYF. The CDR3 DNA reads as TGTGCCAGCAGCCGACAGGGTTATGGAGGAAACACCATATATTTT.